This is a list of T cell receptor beta chains from one sample in a study of read filtering for tumor transcriptome and immune sequencing. TCRdb reprocessed the reads with MiXCR, giving one entry per CDR3 protein. The table lists 130,000 or so distinct CDR3 sequences, about 12% of them singletons. Sequencing input: a population of CD138-negative cells sorted from bone marrow. These receptors originate from a donor over 35 with multiple myeloma. CDR3s include the opening cysteine and the closing phenylalanine or tryptophan. D genes are given only for firm matches. Clone size is not always given. Where it is, it says once, few, many or a class for expanded clones.

TRBV30,-,TRBJ2-1,many,TGTGCCTGGAGTGTAAGGCCAGAGCGGCAGTTCTTC,CAWSVRPERQFF
TRBV10-1,-,TRBJ2-3,many,TGCGCCAGCAGTGAGAAGCGGATAAGCACAGATACGCAGTATTTT,CASSEKRISTDTQYF
TRBV3-1,-,TRBJ2-1,few,TGTGCCAGCAGCCAAGACCTGCTCTACAATGAGCAGTTCTTC,CASSQDLLYNEQFF
TRBV25-1,-,TRBJ1-2,many,TGTGCCAGCAGTGAAGGTCACGGCTACACCTTC,CASSEGHGYTF
TRBV5-1,-,TRBJ2-5,many,TGCGCCAGCAGCCTGGCCGGGACACTAGAAGAGACCCAGTACTTC,CASSLAGTLEETQYF
TRBV20-1,TRBD2,TRBJ2-7,many,TGCAGTGCTAGAGCCTCTAGCGGGAGGGTTCAGCAGTACTTC,CSARASSGRVQQYF
TRBV12-3/TRBV12-4,-,TRBJ1-1,many,TGTGCCAGCCGGGGCCAAGAAGCTTTCTTT,CASRGQEAFF
TRBV4-1,TRBD2,TRBJ2-1,many,TGCGCCAGCAGCCCCGGGGGGGGGCCCAATGAGCAGTTCTTC,CASSPGGGPNEQFF
TRBV9,TRBD1,TRBJ2-3,many,TGTGCCAGCAGCCTGCTTTCCCGGGACAGTACGCAGTATTTT,CASSLLSRDSTQYF
TRBV7-9,-,TRBJ1-1,-,TGTGCCAGCAGCTTCGACAGGTCTGACACTGAAGCTTTCTTT,CASSFDRSDTEAFF
TRBV30,-,TRBJ2-5,many,TGTGCCTGGTCCGCGGCGCGAGGGGAGACCCAGTACTTC,CAWSAARGETQYF
TRBV20-1,TRBD2,TRBJ2-7,many,TGCAGTGCTAGAAAAGGGACTAGCGGGAGATACGAGCAGTACTTC,CSARKGTSGRYEQYF
TRBV11-2,-,TRBJ1-6,many,TGTGCCAGCAGCTGGAACCGCAATTATAATTCACCCCTCCACTTT,CASSWNRNYNSPLHF
TRBV20-1,TRBD2,TRBJ2-1,-,TGCAGTGCTAGATCAACTAGCGGGCTTAATCCGGGCGGCTACAATGAGCAGTTCTTC,CSARSTSGLNPGGYNEQFF
TRBV19,TRBD1,TRBJ1-5,-,TGTGCCAGTAGTACGACAGGGATTTTCGATCAGCCCCAGCATTTT,CASSTTGIFDQPQHF
TRBV20-1,-,TRBJ2-7,many,TGCAGTGCTAGAGATATTGGGGCTTCCTACGAGCAGTACTTC,CSARDIGASYEQYF
TRBV12-3/TRBV12-4,-,TRBJ2-7,many,TGTGCCAGCAGTTTTGGGGACCCTAGAATAATCTCCTACGAGCAGTACTTC,CASSFGDPRIISYEQYF
TRBV20-1,-,TRBJ2-5,many,TGCAGTGCTGGGCTTAAACGGGAGACCCAGTACTTC,CSAGLKRETQYF
TRBV7-9,-,TRBJ1-4,many,TGTGCCAGCAACTCCCGGGAGAATGAAAAACTGTTTTTT,CASNSRENEKLFF
TRBV29-1,-,TRBJ2-7,many,TGCAGCGTTGGGCCAGATAGGTACGAGCAGTACTTC,CSVGPDRYEQYF
TRBV20-1,TRBD2,TRBJ2-3,-,TGCAGTGCACCTAAGCGGGGTAGCACAGATACGCAGTATTTT,CSAPKRGSTDTQYF
TRBV12-3/TRBV12-4,TRBD2,TRBJ2-1,medium-sized,TGTGCCAGCAGCACTTCCAGCGGGAGAATCGGTGAGCAGTTCTTC,CASSTSSGRIGEQFF
TRBV18,-,TRBJ1-5,-,TGTGCCAGCTCACCTGGGAGCAATCAGCCCCAGCATTTT,CASSPGSNQPQHF
TRBV29-1,-,TRBJ2-5,many,TGCAGCGTCATAACCGTAGAGGGAGAGACCCAGTACTTC,CSVITVEGETQYF
TRBV6-2/TRBV6-3,TRBD1,TRBJ2-7,many,TGTGCCAGTCAGAGAGGGGGCAATCTTTACGAGCAGTACTTC,CASQRGGNLYEQYF
TRBV5-6,TRBD1,TRBJ1-1,many,TGTGCCAGCAGCCCACGGACAGGTGAAGCTTTCTTT,CASSPRTGEAFF
TRBV11-2,-,TRBJ1-2,-,TGTGCCAGCAGCTTAGACCGCTTGGACGGTCTGTTGCCCAATGGCTACACCTTC,CASSLDRLDGLLPNGYTF
TRBV4-3,TRBD2,TRBJ2-2,-,TGCGCCAGCAGCCAAGATTCTGCGGGAGTTAACGGGGAGCTGTTTTTT,CASSQDSAGVNGELFF
TRBV20-1,TRBD1,TRBJ2-1,many,TGCAGTGCTGTTCCGGGACAGGGTGTAAATGAGCAGTTCTTC,CSAVPGQGVNEQFF
TRBV20-1,-,TRBJ2-1,many,TGCAGTGCTAGAGGGGCGGGACCATACAATGAGCAGTTCTTC,CSARGAGPYNEQFF
TRBV7-8,-,TRBJ2-5,many,TGTGCCAGCAGCACAACCCAGGGGATCCAAGAGACCCAGTACTTC,CASSTTQGIQETQYF
TRBV5-1,TRBD1,TRBJ1-5,few,TGCGCCAGCAGCGAGGGACAGGGGGTTCAGCCCCGGCATTTT,CASSEGQGVQPRHF
TRBV6-5,TRBD2,TRBJ2-7,many,TGTGCCAGCAGTGGGACTAGCTACGAGCAGTACTTC,CASSGTSYEQYF
TRBV5-1,-,TRBJ1-2,many,TGCGCCAGCAGCTTGGGTCCCGGGGGCTATGGCTACACCTTC,CASSLGPGGYGYTF
TRBV30,TRBD1,TRBJ2-2,many,TGTGCCTGGAGTGTATACAGGGGAACCGGGGAGCTGTTTTTT,CAWSVYRGTGELFF
TRBV20-1,TRBD2,TRBJ2-1,many,TGCAGTCATAGGACTAGCGGGAGCCACTATGAGCAGTTCTTC,CSHRTSGSHYEQFF
TRBV21-1,-,TRBJ2-1,-,TGTGCCAGCAGCAAAGTGCCAGGGAAGGAATACAATGAGCAGTTCTTC,CASSKVPGKEYNEQFF
TRBV13,-,TRBJ2-1,many,TGTGCCAGTACATCCGGGGGCCATGAGCAGTTCTTC,CASTSGGHEQFF
TRBV11-2,-,TRBJ2-3,many,TGTGCCAGCTTAGGTAGATCAGATACGCAGTATTTT,CASLGRSDTQYF
TRBV7-8,-,TRBJ2-7,many,TGTGCCAGCAGCTTACAGCTGGAAAGCTACGAGCAGTACTTC,CASSLQLESYEQYF
TRBV20-1,TRBD1,TRBJ2-5,many,TGCAGTGCTAGAGACAGGGGGGAGACCCAGTACTTC,CSARDRGETQYF